This T cell receptor beta chain was sequenced in a study of CD8 T cells in Susac syndrome. cDNA came from about 0.51 to 1 ug RNA primed by random hexamers. Across 54 Vbeta and 13 Jbeta, TCR beta CDR3 was amplified with immunoSEQ multiplex PCR. MiXCR, applied by TCRdb to the immunoSEQ multiplex PCR reads, yields one record per CDR3 protein. This sample has some 120,000 distinct CDR3 sequences, with around 91% found just once. The sequence was collected from a human donor with multiple sclerosis. Material: CD8+ T cells from PBMCs.

CDR3: CASSSFPSGGPGELFF. In DNA, the CDR3 is TGTGCCAGCAGTTCCTTCCCGAGCGGGGGGCCCGGGGAGCTGTTTTTT. This chain connects TRBV27 to TRBJ2-2; 9 nucleotides align to TRBD2. The CDR3 runs to 16 residues. Germline CDR1 and CDR2: MNHEY and SMNVEV (reference sequence). With V trimmed by 4 bases and J by 6 bases, 9 bases remained unmatched.